What follows is one TCR beta chain and its context. Its antigen is not known. The data originate from a study of T-cell memory formation after mild COVID-19. Study-level information: In these data, TCR clusters were largely donor specific.

Study-level points and caveats: Among contracting clones, CD4+ were mainly CM/EM and CD8+ enriched in EMRA.

The CDR3 has 16 amino acids. CDR1 is SGHDN, CDR2 FVKESK, per germline. V was clipped by 1 base and J by 0 bases, with 12 bases between them. 5'RACE primed from the constant segment yielded TCR alpha and TCR beta cDNA libraries bearing sample barcodes and UMIs. TCRdb re-analysed the 5' RACE reads in MiXCR, keeping a single row per CDR3 protein. The sample has approximately 500,000 distinct CDR3 sequences, nearly 25% seen once. The rearrangement links TRBV14 to TRBJ2-5, with D uncertain. The TCR was taken from an adult woman who had mild COVID-19 (a few samples of this study predate the infection). Cell type and time point are not known. The sequenced sample was PBMCs or a T cell subset sorted from them (not recorded which). CDR3 region: CASSQGRPRYQETQYF. CDR3 nucleotides: TGTGCCAGCAGCCAAGGGCGTCCCCGATACCAAGAGACCCAGTACTTC.